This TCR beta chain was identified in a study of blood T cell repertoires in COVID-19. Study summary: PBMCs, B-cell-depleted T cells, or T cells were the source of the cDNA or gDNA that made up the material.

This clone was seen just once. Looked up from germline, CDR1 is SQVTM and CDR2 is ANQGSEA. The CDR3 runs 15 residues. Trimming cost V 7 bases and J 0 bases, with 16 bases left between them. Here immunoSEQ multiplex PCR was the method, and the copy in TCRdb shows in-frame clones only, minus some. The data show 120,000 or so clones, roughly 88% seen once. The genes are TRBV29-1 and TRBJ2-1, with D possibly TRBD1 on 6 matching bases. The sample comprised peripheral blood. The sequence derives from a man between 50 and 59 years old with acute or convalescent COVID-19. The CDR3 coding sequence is TGCAGCGCTTCCGGGACACCGAGCTCCTACAATGAGCAGTTCTTC. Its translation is CSASGTPSSYNEQFF.